The TCR beta chain under discussion was sequenced for a study of cytomegalovirus exposure and HLA in healthy donors. General study points: CMV serostatus was the only recorded immune exposure for donors. The authors later found TCR association rates varying by HLA locus, with DRB1 most and HLA-C fewest.

The study ran its PCR with 60 Vbeta and 13 Jbeta primers. Some clones are missing from TCRdb's copy, which holds only in-frame ones; the method was immunoSEQ multiplex PCR. The sample contains roughly 160,000 clones, 70% to 80% of which appear only once. Comments on this clone: No antigen is known for it.

Sequenced sample: PBMCs. The receptor was derived from a man in his fifties in good health and CMV-seropositive.

The CDR3 loop reads CASSVAQLGPTSTDTQYF. CDR3 nucleotides: TGTGCCAGCAGCGTAGCCCAACTAGGACCGACTAGCACAGATACGCAGTATTTT. The chain is built from TRBV9 and TRBJ2-3; a possible D gene is TRBD2 (5 bases). Trimming shortened V by 0 bases and J by 0 bases, and 17 bases separated the two germline ends. The CDR3 has 18 residues. Germline V gives CDR1 SGDLS, CDR2 YYNGEE. Full variable domain (missing parts from reference TRBV9 and TRBJ2-3): DSGVTQTPKHLITATGQRVTLRCSPRSGDLSVYWYQQSLDQGLQFLIQYYNGEERAKGNILERFSAQQFPDLHSELNLSSLELGDSALYFCASSVAQLGPTSTDTQYFGPGTRLTVL.